Shown below are 6 T cell receptor beta chains from a single sample sequenced in a study of shared clonotypes between healthy human individuals. TCRdb keeps only in-frame clones here, not all; method: immunoSEQ multiplex PCR. The sample lists about 1.9 million clones, just over 90% occurring once. CD8 cells regarded as naive lacked CD45RO, were positively chosen for CCR7, and omitted terminally differentiated effector memory CD45RA+ cells. The sequenced sample consisted of naive CD8+ T cells from PBMCs. The origin of the receptors is a man aged 18 to 30 in good health. Some clones in this sample may be carry-over from other donors' samples.

The chain uses TRBV2 and TRBJ2-5; TRBD2 aligns across 8 bases. The V segment lost 6 bases and the J segment 2 bases; nucleotides outside the gene matches: 17. From germline, CDR1 is SNHLY and CDR2 FYNNEI. The CDR3 loop spans 18 amino acids. The CDR3 DNA reads as TGTGCCAGCAGAGGCCGACTAGCGACGGTTCATTCACAAGAGACCCAGTACTTC. It is translated as CASRGRLATVHSQETQYF.

This sequence joins TRBV28 and TRBJ1-1; D ambiguous. Germline CDR1 is MDHEN and CDR2 is SYDVKM. V was clipped by 7 bases and J by 3 bases, with 12 bases between them. CDR3 length: 13 residues. CDR3 nucleotide sequence: TGTGCCAGCAAACTCCTTGTGGACACTGAAGCTTTCTTT. It translates to CASKLLVDTEAFF. Looking up the rest from reference TRBV28 and TRBJ1-1 gives the full variable domain: DVKVTQSSRYLVKRTGEKVFLECVQDMDHENMFWYRQDPGLGLRLIYFSYDVKMKEKGDIPEGYSVSREKKERFSLILESASTNQTSMYLCASKLLVDTEAFFGQGTRLTVV.

J is TRBJ1-1 and V is TRBV19; D is possibly TRBD1 (6 bases). The germline CDR1 and CDR2 sequences are LNHDA and SQIVND (reference sequence). The length of the CDR3 is 15 residues. V was shortened by 4 bases and J by 1 base, with 13 bases between the two germline ends. The CDR3 nucleotides read TGTGCCAGTAGTAAACCGGGACACCCGAACACTGAAGCTTTCTTT. It codes for CASSKPGHPNTEAFF.

The rearrangement links TRBV28 to TRBJ2-7; no reliable D call. The CDR3 runs to 12 residues. Germline V gene lookup returns CDR1 MDHEN and CDR2 SYDVKM. Trimming took 6 bases from V and 3 from J, leaving 9 bases between them. The DNA for the CDR3 is TGTGCCAGCAGAAGGGAAGACTACGAGCAGTACTTC. This translates into CASRREDYEQYF.

The chain uses TRBV10-1 and TRBJ2-7; D is tentatively TRBD1 or TRBD2 (5 bases each). The CDR3 is 13 residues long. Germline values: CDR1 WNHNN, CDR2 SYGVQD (reference sequence). The V end lost 7 bases, the J end lost 6 bases, and 16 bases lay between the germline ends. Here the CDR3 DNA reads TGCGCCAGCATATGGGGGTTGACAGTCGAGCAGTACTTC. This codes for CASIWGLTVEQYF.

CDR3 in DNA: TGTGCCACCAGCAGAGAGACCAATCGGGGACAGTACTTC. It codes for CATSRETNRGQYF. The V and J genes are TRBV15 and TRBJ2-7; maybe TRBD2 (5 bases). The CDR3 contains 13 residues. Germline loops: CDR1 LNHNV, CDR2 YYDKDF (reference sequence). Trimming pared 0 bases from V and 10 bases from J, leaving 13 bases between. Full variable domain (remainder filled in from reference TRBV15 and TRBJ2-7): DAMVIQNPRYQVTQFGKPVTLSCSQTLNHNVMYWYQQKSSQAPKLLFHYYDKDFNNEADTPDNFQSRRPNTSFCFLDIRSPGLGDTAMYLCATSRETNRGQYFGPGTRLTVT.